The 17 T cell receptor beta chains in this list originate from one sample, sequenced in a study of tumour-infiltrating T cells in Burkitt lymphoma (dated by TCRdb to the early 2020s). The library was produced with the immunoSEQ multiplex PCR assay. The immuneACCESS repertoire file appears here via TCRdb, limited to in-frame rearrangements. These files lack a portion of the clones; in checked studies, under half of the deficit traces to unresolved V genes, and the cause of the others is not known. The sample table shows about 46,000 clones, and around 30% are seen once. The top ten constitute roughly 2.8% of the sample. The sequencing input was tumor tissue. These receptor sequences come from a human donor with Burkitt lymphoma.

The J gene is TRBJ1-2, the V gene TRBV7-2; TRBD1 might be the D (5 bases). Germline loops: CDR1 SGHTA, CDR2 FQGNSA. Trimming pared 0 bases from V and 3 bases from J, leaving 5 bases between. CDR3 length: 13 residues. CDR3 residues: CASSLAGDYGYTF. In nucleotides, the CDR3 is TGTGCCAGCAGCTTAGCGGGGGACTATGGCTACACCTTC.

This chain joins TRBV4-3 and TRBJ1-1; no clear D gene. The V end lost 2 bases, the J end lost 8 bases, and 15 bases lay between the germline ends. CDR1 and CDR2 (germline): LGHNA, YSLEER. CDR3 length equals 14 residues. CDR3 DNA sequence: TGCGCCAGCAGCCAAACTTGGACCGCCGACGAAGCTTTCTTT. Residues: CASSQTWTADEAFF.

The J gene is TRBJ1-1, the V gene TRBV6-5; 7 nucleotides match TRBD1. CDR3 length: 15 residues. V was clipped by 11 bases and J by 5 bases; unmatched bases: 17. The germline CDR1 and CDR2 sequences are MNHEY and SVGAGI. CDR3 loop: CACHRDSIPNTEAFF. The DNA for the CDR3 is TGTGCCTGTCATCGGGACAGTATCCCGAATACTGAAGCTTTCTTT.

The CDR3 DNA follows: TGTGCCAGCAGTTTCGGGCCGTGGGGTATGTCACAGTTCTTC. Protein sequence: CASSFGPWGMSQFF. The gene calls are TRBV27 and TRBJ2-1; D ambiguous. V lost 3 bases and J lost 13, with 19 bases in between. The CDR3 totals 14 residues. Germline lookup yields CDR1 MNHEY and CDR2 SMNVEV (reference sequence).

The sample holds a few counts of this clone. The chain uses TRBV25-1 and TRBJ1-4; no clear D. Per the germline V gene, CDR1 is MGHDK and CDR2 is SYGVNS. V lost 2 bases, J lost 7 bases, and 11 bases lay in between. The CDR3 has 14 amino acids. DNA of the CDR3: TGTGCCAGCAGTGAACTCTATGGGCTTGAAAAACTGTTTTTT. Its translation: CASSELYGLEKLFF. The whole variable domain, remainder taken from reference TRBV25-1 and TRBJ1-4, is EADIYQTPRYLVIGTGKKITLECSQTMGHDKMYWYQQDPGMELHLIHYSYGVNSTEKGDLSSESTVSRIRTEHFPLTLESARPSHTSQYLCASSELYGLEKLFFGSGTQLSVL.

This CDR3 is CASAPGGWGNTGELFF. DNA for the CDR3: TGTGCTAGTGCCCCGGGGGGGTGGGGGAACACCGGGGAGCTGTTTTTT. J is TRBJ2-2 and V is TRBV12-5; 8 positions agree with TRBD2. The CDR3 spans 16 residues. The germline gives CDR1 LGHNT, CDR2 FRNRAP. J gave up 1 base and V 7 bases, and 8 bases lay outside the gene matches.

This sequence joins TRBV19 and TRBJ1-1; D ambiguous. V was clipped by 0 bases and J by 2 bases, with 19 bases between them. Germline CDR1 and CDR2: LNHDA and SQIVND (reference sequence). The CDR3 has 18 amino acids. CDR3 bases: TGTGCCAGTAGTATAGATTTCCTCGGCCCCAGTCTCAACACTGAAGCTTTCTTT. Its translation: CASSIDFLGPSLNTEAFF.

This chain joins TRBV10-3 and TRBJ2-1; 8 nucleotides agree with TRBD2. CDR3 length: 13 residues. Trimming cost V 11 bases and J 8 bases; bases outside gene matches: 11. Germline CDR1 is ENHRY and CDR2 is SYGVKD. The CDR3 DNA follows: TGTGCCGCGGGGGGAGTAGTAGGTCATGAGCAGTTCTTC. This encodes CAAGGVVGHEQFF.

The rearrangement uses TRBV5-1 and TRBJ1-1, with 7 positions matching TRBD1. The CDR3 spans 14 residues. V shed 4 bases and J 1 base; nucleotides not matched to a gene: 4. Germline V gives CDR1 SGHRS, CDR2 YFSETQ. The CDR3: CASSQGQRNTEAFF. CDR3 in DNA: TGCGCCAGCAGCCAGGGACAGAGGAACACTGAAGCTTTCTTT.

CDR3 sequence (DNA): TGTGCCAGCAGTGCCGACAGGAGGTTTCCGAACACTGAAGCTTTCTTT. Amino acids: CASSADRRFPNTEAFF. The chain joins TRBV27 to TRBJ1-1, with D possibly being TRBD1 (6 bases). CDR3 length equals 16 residues. The germline V and J ends were trimmed by 5 bases and 1 base, with 17 bases remaining between them. Germline V gives CDR1 MNHEY, CDR2 SMNVEV (reference sequence).

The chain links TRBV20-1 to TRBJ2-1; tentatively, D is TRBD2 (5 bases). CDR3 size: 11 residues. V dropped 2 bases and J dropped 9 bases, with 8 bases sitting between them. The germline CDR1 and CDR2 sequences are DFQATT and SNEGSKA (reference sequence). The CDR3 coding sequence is TGCAGTGCTAGATTCCGGGGTGAGCAGTTCTTC. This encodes CSARFRGEQFF.

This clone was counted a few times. The CDR3 sequence is CASSLGTIRLEETQYF. The DNA for the CDR3 is TGCGCCAGCAGCTTAGGAACTATTAGATTAGAAGAGACCCAGTACTTC. The rearrangement joins TRBV5-1 to TRBJ2-5; D unclear. Germline CDR1 reads SGHRS; CDR2 reads YFSETQ. This CDR3 region has 16 residues. Trimming stripped 2 bases from V and 3 bases from J, with 17 bases between.

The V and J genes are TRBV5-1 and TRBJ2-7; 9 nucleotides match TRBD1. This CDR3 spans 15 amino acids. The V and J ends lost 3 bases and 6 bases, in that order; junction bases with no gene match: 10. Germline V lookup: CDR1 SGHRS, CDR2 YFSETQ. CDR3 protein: CASSSQGMTGGEQYF. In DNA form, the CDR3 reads TGCGCCAGCAGCTCCCAAGGAATGACAGGGGGCGAGCAGTACTTC.

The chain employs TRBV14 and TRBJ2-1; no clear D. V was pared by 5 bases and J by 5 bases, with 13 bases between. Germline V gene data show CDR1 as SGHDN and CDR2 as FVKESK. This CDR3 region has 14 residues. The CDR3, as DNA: TGTGCCAGCAGCGGTCAGTTTAGAGACAATGAGCAGTTCTTC. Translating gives CASSGQFRDNEQFF. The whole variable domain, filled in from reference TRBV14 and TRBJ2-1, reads EAGVTQFPSHSVIEKGQTVTLRCDPISGHDNLYWYRRVMGKEIKFLLHFVKESKQDESGMPNNRFLAERTGGTYSTLKVQPAELEDSGVYFCASSGQFRDNEQFFGPGTRLTVL.

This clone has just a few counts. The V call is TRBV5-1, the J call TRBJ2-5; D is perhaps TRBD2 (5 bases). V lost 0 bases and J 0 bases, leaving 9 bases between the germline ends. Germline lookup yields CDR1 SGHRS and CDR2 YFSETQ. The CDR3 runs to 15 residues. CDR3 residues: CASSLGPRDQETQYF. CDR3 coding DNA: TGCGCCAGCAGCTTGGGCCCGAGGGACCAAGAGACCCAGTACTTC.

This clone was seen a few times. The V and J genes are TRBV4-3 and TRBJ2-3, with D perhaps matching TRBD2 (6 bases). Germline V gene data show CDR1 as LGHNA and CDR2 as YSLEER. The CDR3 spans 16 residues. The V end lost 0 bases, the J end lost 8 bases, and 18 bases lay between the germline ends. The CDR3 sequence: CASSQDGVLAWGTQYF. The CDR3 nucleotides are TGCGCCAGCAGCCAAGATGGAGTCCTAGCGTGGGGTACGCAGTATTTT.

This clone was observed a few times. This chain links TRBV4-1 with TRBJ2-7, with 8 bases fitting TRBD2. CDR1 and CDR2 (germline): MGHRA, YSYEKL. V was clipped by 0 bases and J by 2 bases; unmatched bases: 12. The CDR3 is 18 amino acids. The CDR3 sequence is CASSQDSVAGGRTYEQYF. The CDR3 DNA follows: TGCGCCAGCAGCCAAGATTCTGTCGCGGGGGGCCGAACCTACGAGCAGTACTTC.